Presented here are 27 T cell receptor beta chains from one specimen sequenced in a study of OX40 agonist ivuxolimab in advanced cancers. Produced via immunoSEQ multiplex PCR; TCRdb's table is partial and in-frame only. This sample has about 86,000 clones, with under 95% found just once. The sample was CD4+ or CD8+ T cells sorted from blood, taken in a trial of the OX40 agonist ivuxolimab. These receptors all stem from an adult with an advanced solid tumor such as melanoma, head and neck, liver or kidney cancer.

CDR3 DNA: TGTGCCAGCAGCCCGCGCAGGGGAAGTTCTGGGGCCAACGTCCTGACTTTC. Translating gives CASSPRRGSSGANVLTF. The chain combines TRBV7-2 with TRBJ2-6; D might be TRBD1 (6 bases). The germline V gene has CDR1 SGHTA and CDR2 FQGNSA. This CDR3 is built from 17 residues. Trimming shortened V by 5 bases and J by 1 base, and 15 bases separated the two germline ends.

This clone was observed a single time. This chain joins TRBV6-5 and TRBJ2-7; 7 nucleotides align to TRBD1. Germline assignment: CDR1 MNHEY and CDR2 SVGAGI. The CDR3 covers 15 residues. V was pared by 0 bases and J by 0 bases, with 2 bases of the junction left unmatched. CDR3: CASSYSRDSSYEQYF. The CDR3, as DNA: TGTGCCAGCAGTTACTCACGGGACAGCTCCTACGAGCAGTACTTC.

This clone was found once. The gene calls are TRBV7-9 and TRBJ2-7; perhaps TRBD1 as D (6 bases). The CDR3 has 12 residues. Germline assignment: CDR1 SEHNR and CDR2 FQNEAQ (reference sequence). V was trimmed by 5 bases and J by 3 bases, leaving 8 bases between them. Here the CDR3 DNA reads TGTGCCAGCAGCCTACAGGGCTACGAGCAGTACTTC. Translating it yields CASSLQGYEQYF.

CDR3 sequence: CASSLAVYIANTGELFF. As DNA, the CDR3 is TGTGCCAGCAGCTTAGCGGTCTATATCGCGAACACCGGGGAGCTGTTTTTT. The chain employs TRBV7-2 and TRBJ2-2; no firm D call. Trimming cost V 0 bases and J 0 bases, with 11 bases left between them. The CDR3 is 17 amino acids. Germline V CDR1 and CDR2: SGHTA, FQGNSA.

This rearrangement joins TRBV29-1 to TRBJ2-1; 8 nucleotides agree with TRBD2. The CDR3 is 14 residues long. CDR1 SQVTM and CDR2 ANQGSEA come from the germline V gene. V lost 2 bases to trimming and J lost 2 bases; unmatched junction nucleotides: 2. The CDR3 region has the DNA TGCAGCGTTGAAATAGCGGGACCCTACAATGAGCAGTTCTTC. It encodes CSVEIAGPYNEQFF.

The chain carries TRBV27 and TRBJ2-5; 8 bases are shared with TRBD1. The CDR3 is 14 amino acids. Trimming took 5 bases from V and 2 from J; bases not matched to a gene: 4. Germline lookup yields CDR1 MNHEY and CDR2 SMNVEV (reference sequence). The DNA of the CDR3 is TGTGCCAGCAGTGAGCAGGGGGCTCAAGAGACCCAGTACTTC. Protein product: CASSEQGAQETQYF.

The CDR3 here is CASSHTTFGYNEQFF. CDR3 bases: TGCGCCAGCAGCCACACTACATTTGGCTACAATGAGCAGTTCTTC. The chain couples TRBV4-1 to TRBJ2-1, with D unclear. V was pared by 3 bases and J by 3 bases, with 12 bases between. Germline V CDR1 and CDR2: MGHRA, YSYEKL. The CDR3 is 15 residues long.

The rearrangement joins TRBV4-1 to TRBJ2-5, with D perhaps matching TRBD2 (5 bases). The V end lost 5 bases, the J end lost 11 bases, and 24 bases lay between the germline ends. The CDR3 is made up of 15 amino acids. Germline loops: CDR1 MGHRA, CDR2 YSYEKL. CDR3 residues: CASSSRELRLEEQYF. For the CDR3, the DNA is TGCGCCAGCAGCTCCCGGGAACTACGGCTGGAGGAGCAGTACTTC.

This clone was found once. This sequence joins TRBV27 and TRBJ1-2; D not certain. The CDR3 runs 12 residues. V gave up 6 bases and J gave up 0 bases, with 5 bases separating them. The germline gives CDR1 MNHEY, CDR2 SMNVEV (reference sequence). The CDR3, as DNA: TGTGCCAGCAGAAGGGCTAACTATGGCTACACCTTC. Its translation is CASRRANYGYTF.

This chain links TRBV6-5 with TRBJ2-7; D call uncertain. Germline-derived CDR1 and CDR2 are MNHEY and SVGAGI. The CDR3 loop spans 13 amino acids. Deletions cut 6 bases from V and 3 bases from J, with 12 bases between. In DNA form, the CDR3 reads TGTGCCAGCAGCCCCGACCGGAACTACGAGCAGTACTTC. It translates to CASSPDRNYEQYF.

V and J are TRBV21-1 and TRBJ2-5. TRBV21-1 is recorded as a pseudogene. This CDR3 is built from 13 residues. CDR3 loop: CASRTEGGETQYF. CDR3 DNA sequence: TGTGCCAGCCGAACGGAGGGGGGAGAGACCCAGTACTTC.

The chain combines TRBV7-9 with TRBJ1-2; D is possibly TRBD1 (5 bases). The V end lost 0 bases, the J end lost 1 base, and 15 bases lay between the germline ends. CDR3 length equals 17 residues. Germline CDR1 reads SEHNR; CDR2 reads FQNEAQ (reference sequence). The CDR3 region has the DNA TGTGCCAGCAGCTTAGCGGGGGTCAGGGAAGTTAACTATGGCTACACCTTC. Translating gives CASSLAGVREVNYGYTF.

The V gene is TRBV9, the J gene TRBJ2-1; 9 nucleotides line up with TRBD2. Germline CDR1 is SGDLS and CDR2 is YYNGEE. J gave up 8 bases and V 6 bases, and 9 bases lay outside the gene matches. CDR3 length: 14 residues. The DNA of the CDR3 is TGTGCCAGCACGGCGGGAGGGGTAGGTCATGAGCAGTTCTTC. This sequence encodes CASTAGGVGHEQFF.

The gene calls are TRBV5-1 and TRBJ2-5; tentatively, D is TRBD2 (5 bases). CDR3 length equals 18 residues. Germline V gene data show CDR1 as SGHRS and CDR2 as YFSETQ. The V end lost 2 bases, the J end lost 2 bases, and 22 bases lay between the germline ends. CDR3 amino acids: CASSFPRTADPGQETQYF. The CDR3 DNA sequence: TGCGCCAGCAGCTTTCCCCGGACTGCTGACCCTGGGCAAGAGACCCAGTACTTC.

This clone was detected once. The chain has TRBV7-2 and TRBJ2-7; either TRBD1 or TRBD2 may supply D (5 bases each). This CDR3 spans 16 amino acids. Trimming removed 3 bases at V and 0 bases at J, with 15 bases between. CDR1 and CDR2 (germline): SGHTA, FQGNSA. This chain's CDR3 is CASSLSRDLGSYEQYF. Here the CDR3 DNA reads TGTGCCAGCAGCTTGAGCCGGGACCTCGGCTCCTACGAGCAGTACTTC.

The CDR3 here is CATHGTGTDQPQHF. In nucleotides, the CDR3 is TGTGCCACCCACGGGACAGGGACCGATCAGCCCCAGCATTTT. The rearrangement links TRBV15 to TRBJ1-5; 9 bases agree with TRBD1. V lost 8 bases, J lost 5 bases, and 7 bases stayed unmatched. This CDR3 region has 14 residues. CDR1 is LNHNV and CDR2 is YYDKDF in the germline V gene (reference sequence).

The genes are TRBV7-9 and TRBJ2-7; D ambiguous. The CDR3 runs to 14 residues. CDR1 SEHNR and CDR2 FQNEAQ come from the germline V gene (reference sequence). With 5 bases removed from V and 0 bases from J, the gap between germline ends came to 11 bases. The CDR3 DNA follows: TGTGCCAGCAGCCCCGTCCCTTCCTCCTACGAGCAGTACTTC. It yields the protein CASSPVPSSYEQYF. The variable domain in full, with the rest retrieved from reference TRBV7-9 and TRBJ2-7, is DTGVSQNPRHKITKRGQNVTFRCDPISEHNRLYWYRQTLGQGPEFLTYFQNEAQLEKSRLLSDRFSAERPKGSFSTLEIQRTEQGDSAMYLCASSPVPSSYEQYFGPGTRLTVT.

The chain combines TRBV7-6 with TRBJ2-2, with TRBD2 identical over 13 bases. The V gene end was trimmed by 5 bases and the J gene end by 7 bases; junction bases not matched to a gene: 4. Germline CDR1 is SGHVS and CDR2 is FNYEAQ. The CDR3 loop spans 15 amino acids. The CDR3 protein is CASSGTSGTDGELFF. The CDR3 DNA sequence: TGTGCCAGCAGCGGGACTAGCGGGACAGACGGGGAGCTGTTTTTT.

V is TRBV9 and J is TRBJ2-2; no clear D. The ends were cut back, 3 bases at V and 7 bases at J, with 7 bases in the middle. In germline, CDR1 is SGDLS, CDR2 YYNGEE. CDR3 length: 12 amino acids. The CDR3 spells CASSENFGELFF. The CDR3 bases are TGTGCCAGCAGCGAGAATTTCGGGGAGCTGTTTTTT.

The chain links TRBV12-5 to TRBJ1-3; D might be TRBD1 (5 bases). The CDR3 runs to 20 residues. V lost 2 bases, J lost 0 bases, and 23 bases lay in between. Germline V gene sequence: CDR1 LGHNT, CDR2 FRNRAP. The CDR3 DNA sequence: TGTGCTAGTGGTTTGACGATAGGGACGGAAGAGCCTTTCTCTGGAAACACCATATATTTT. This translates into CASGLTIGTEEPFSGNTIYF.

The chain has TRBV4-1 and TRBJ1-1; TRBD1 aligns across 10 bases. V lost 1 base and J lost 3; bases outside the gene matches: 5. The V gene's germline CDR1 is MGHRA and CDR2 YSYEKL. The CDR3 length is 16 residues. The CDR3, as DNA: TGCGCCAGCAGCCAAGGTTGGACAGGGGGGGACACTGAAGCTTTCTTT. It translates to CASSQGWTGGDTEAFF.

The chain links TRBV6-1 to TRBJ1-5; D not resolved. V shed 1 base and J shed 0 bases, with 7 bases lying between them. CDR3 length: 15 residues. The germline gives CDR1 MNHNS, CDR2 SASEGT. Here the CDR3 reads CASSEGAYSNQPQHF. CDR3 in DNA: TGTGCCAGCAGTGAAGGGGCATATAGCAATCAGCCCCAGCATTTT.

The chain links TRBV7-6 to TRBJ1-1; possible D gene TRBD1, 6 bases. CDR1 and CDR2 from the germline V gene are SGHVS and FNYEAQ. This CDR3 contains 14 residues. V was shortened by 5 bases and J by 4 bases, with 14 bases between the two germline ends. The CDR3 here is CASSPREGGTEAFF. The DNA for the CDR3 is TGTGCCAGCAGCCCCCGTGAAGGGGGCACTGAAGCTTTCTTT.

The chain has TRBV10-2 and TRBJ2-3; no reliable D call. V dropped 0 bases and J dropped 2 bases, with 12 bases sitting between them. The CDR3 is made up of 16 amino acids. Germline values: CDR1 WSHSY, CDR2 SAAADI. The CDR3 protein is CASSESLGRYTDTQYF. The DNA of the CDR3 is TGCGCCAGCAGTGAGTCGTTGGGTCGCTACACAGATACGCAGTATTTT.

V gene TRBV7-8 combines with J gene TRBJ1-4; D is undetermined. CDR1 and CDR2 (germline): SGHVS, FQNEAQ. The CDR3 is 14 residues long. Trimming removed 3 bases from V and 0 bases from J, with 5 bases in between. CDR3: CASSLQTTNEKLFF. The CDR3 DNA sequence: TGTGCCAGCAGCTTGCAGACAACTAATGAAAAACTGTTTTTT.

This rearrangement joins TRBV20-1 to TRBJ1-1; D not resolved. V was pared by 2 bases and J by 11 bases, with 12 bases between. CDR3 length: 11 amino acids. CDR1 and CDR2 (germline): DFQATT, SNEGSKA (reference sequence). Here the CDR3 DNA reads TGCAGTGCTAGAACACCGAGAGGGGCTTTCTTT. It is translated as CSARTPRGAFF.

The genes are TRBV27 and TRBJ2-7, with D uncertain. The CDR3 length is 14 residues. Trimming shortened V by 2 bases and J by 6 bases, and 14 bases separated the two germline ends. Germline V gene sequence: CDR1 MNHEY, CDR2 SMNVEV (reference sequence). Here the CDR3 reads CASSLRRTSGEQYF. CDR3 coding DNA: TGTGCCAGCAGTTTACGGAGAACAAGTGGCGAGCAGTACTTC.